Following are 15 T cell receptor beta chains from one sample sequenced in a study of shared clonotypes between healthy human individuals. TCRdb keeps only in-frame clones here, not all; method: immunoSEQ multiplex PCR. The table has fewer than 800,000 clones, about 91% seen once. Naive-designated CD8 cells lacked CD45RO, were positively enriched for CCR7, and omitted terminally differentiated effector memory CD45RA+ cells. Sequencing was carried out using naive CD8+ T cells sorted from blood. Source of these receptors: a man aged 30-40 years in good health.

The chain joins TRBV4-1 to TRBJ2-7; D is perhaps TRBD1 or TRBD2 (6 bases each). V lost 0 bases, J lost 5 bases, and 17 bases lay in between. Germline V gives CDR1 MGHRA, CDR2 YSYEKL. The CDR3 has 16 residues. The DNA of the CDR3 is TGCGCCAGCAGCCAAGATGGCTTAGGGGGGATCAACGAGCAGTACTTC. As protein: CASSQDGLGGINEQYF.

The J gene is TRBJ2-7, the V gene TRBV27; 9 nucleotides line up with TRBD1. The V and J ends lost 4 bases and 5 bases, in that order; junction bases with no gene match: 6. The CDR3 has 14 amino acids. CDR1 is MNHEY and CDR2 is SMNVEV in the germline V gene (reference sequence). Here the CDR3 DNA reads TGTGCCAGCAGTTCTGGACAGGGGCCCCACGAGCAGTACTTC. It codes for CASSSGQGPHEQYF.

The rearrangement uses TRBV6-4 and TRBJ2-3; the D gene is possibly TRBD1 (5 bases). The CDR3 runs 14 residues. Between the trimmed V and J ends, which lost 6 bases and 1 base, there was a span of 11 bases. The germline CDR1 and CDR2 sequences are MRHNA and SNTAGT. CDR3 residues: CASSIGVGTDTQYF. For the CDR3, the DNA is TGTGCCAGCAGCATAGGGGTAGGCACAGATACGCAGTATTTT.

The V call is TRBV6-5, the J call TRBJ1-1; D is possibly TRBD1 (6 bases). CDR1 is MNHEY and CDR2 is SVGAGI in the germline V gene. V was clipped by 6 bases and J by 1 base, with 15 bases between them. This CDR3 region has 15 residues. The CDR3 DNA follows: TGTGCCAGCAGACTGGGGGCAAGTGGGAACACTGAAGCTTTCTTT. This codes for CASRLGASGNTEAFF.

This sequence joins TRBV27 and TRBJ2-1; 10 bases are a match to TRBD1. Germline V gene lookup returns CDR1 MNHEY and CDR2 SMNVEV (reference sequence). The V segment lost 4 bases and the J segment 5 bases; nucleotides outside the gene matches: 5. The CDR3 spans 15 residues. CDR3 region: CASSYRQGAHNEQFF. The CDR3, as DNA: TGTGCCAGCAGTTATAGACAGGGGGCGCACAATGAGCAGTTCTTC.

This rearrangement joins TRBV27 to TRBJ1-4; D is perhaps TRBD1 (5 bases). This CDR3 comprises 15 residues. V was clipped by 6 bases and J by 7 bases, with 18 bases between them. Per germline, CDR1 MNHEY and CDR2 SMNVEV (reference sequence). Here the CDR3 reads CASSPYRGMGEKLFF. The DNA for the CDR3 is TGTGCCAGCAGCCCCTATAGGGGTATGGGTGAAAAACTGTTTTTT.

V and J are TRBV27 and TRBJ2-1; D might be TRBD2 (5 bases). Germline-derived CDR1 and CDR2 are MNHEY and SMNVEV (reference sequence). The CDR3 extends over 14 amino acids. The V end was cut by 7 bases, the J end by 0 bases, with 10 bases between. CDR3: CASTAVNSYNEQFF. CDR3 bases: TGTGCCAGCACAGCGGTTAACTCCTACAATGAGCAGTTCTTC.

The rearrangement links TRBV28 to TRBJ1-2; 9 bases line up with TRBD1. Germline V gene lookup returns CDR1 MDHEN and CDR2 SYDVKM. Trimming removed 6 bases from V and 5 bases from J; junction bases left unmatched: 7. This CDR3 has 14 amino acids. This chain's CDR3 is CASRYRGHEYGYTF. The CDR3 DNA follows: TGTGCCAGCAGATACAGGGGGCACGAGTATGGCTACACCTTC.

The J gene is TRBJ2-3, the V gene TRBV6-5; no firm D call. The length of the CDR3 is 14 residues. Per germline, CDR1 MNHEY and CDR2 SVGAGI. V was trimmed by 4 bases and J by 3 bases, leaving 11 bases between them. CDR3 nucleotide sequence: TGTGCCAGCAGTTCCTATGACGGGACAGATACGCAGTATTTT. This translates into CASSSYDGTDTQYF.

The chain couples TRBV4-1 to TRBJ2-3; 10 nucleotides match TRBD2. In germline, CDR1 is MGHRA, CDR2 YSYEKL. V shed 4 bases, J shed 4 bases, and the junction held 5 bases outside the gene matches. The CDR3 is 15 amino acids. The CDR3 coding sequence is TGCGCCAGCAGCCCGCAGCTAGCGGGAGCAGATACGCAGTATTTT. Amino acid sequence: CASSPQLAGADTQYF.

CDR3 DNA: TGTGCCAGCAGCCCCCTGTGGGGTGAAGCTTTCTTT. It translates to CASSPLWGEAFF. The chain recombines TRBV14 with TRBJ1-1; no clear D gene. Trimming shortened V by 4 bases and J by 7 bases, and 10 bases separated the two germline ends. Per germline, CDR1 SGHDN and CDR2 FVKESK. The CDR3 runs to 12 residues.

The chain uses TRBV5-1 and TRBJ2-7; TRBD1 might be the D (6 bases). V dropped 5 bases and J dropped 4 bases, with 13 bases sitting between them. CDR3 length: 13 residues. The germline V gene encodes CDR1 SGHRS and CDR2 YFSETQ. The CDR3 spells CASRNTGNYEQYF. The CDR3 region has the DNA TGCGCCAGCAGAAATACAGGGAATTACGAGCAGTACTTC. The full variable domain, its missing parts supplied by reference TRBV5-1 and TRBJ2-7, is KAGVTQTPRYLIKTRGQQVTLSCSPISGHRSVSWYQQTPGQGLQFLFEYFSETQRNKGNFPGRFSGRQFSNSRSEMNVSTLELGDSALYLCASRNTGNYEQYFGPGTRLTVT.

This chain links TRBV13 with TRBJ2-1; 10 bases agree with TRBD2. This CDR3 has 15 residues. Germline CDR1 reads PRHDT; CDR2 reads FYEKMQ (reference sequence). The trim removed 3 bases at V and 7 bases at J, leaving 6 bases unmatched. CDR3 residues: CASSFRLAGHNEQFF. The CDR3 nucleotides are TGTGCCAGCAGCTTTCGACTAGCGGGCCATAATGAGCAGTTCTTC.

The chain links TRBV7-9 to TRBJ2-3; 10 positions agree with TRBD2. The junction had 15 bases not matched to a gene; V was cut back by 5 bases and J by 1 base. This CDR3 contains 19 residues. CDR1 SEHNR and CDR2 FQNEAQ come from the germline V gene (reference sequence). In DNA, the CDR3 is TGTGCCAGCAGCCCCCTGGCAGGGGGTGGGACTAGCGGCACAGATACGCAGTATTTT. Residues: CASSPLAGGGTSGTDTQYF.

The gene calls are TRBV11-2 and TRBJ2-7, with unresolved D. The CDR3 has 15 amino acids. The germline V gene encodes CDR1 SGHAT and CDR2 FQNNGV. V was pared by 1 base and J by 3 bases, with 13 bases between. The CDR3: CASSLARTPFYEQYF. CDR3 nucleotide sequence: TGTGCCAGCAGCTTAGCTAGGACCCCATTCTACGAGCAGTACTTC.